The T cell receptor (beta chain) described here comes from a study of cytomegalovirus exposure and HLA in healthy donors. Whole-study context: A preliminary data release comprised about 85 million unique TCRs obtained from HLA-typed donors.

The PCR employed 60 Vbeta primers together with 13 Jbeta primers. TCRdb keeps only in-frame clones here, not all; method: immunoSEQ multiplex PCR. The repertoire holds about 210,000 clones, roughly 87% seen once, with approximately 6.5% in the top ten. On this clone: Its target is not known.

The germline CDR1 and CDR2 sequences are MNHEY and SMNVEV (reference sequence). V gave up 8 bases and J gave up 4 bases, with 9 bases separating them. The length of the CDR3 is 12 residues. Overall study findings and caveats: Researchers reportedly found TCR beta sequences accurately predicted most subjects' HLA-A and HLA-B alleles. Reports described diagnosis of cytomegalovirus status by the classifier as highly specific and sensitive.

The sequence was obtained from a man aged 40-55 years in good health and CMV-seropositive. The sample comprised PBMCs. The chain uses TRBV27 and TRBJ1-5; D is uncertain. The CDR3 bases are TGTGCCAGCGCAGACGGGAATCAGCCCCAGCATTTT. It is translated as CASADGNQPQHF.